One and the same sample provided the 26 T cell receptor beta chains below, sequenced in a study of blood T cell repertoires in COVID-19. Measured with immunoSEQ multiplex PCR; TCRdb has only the in-frame clones, and not every one. The sample lists around 130,000 clones, roughly four fifths seen once, with 7.9% in the top ten. The sequencing input was peripheral blood. The source of these receptors is a human donor in a cohort sampled during active COVID-19.

CDR3 in amino acids: CASSEYRGLDTEAFF. In DNA, the CDR3 is TGTGCCAGCAGCGAGTACAGGGGGCTTGACACTGAAGCTTTCTTT. The J gene is TRBJ1-1, the V gene TRBV9; the match to TRBD1 covers 9 bases. Germline values: CDR1 SGDLS, CDR2 YYNGEE. V gave up 3 bases and J gave up 3 bases; unmatched junction bases: 6. The CDR3 consists of 15 residues.

This chain links TRBV11-2 with TRBJ2-1, with 16 positions matching TRBD2. CDR3 length: 18 amino acids. Trimming removed 1 base from V and 10 bases from J; junction bases left unmatched: 10. CDR1 and CDR2 (germline): SGHAT, FQNNGV. The CDR3 sequence: CASSLGPGTSGRAGEQFF. Written as DNA, the CDR3 is TGTGCCAGCAGCTTAGGGCCCGGGACTAGCGGGAGGGCCGGGGAGCAGTTCTTC.

The chain combines TRBV28 with TRBJ1-5; no clear D gene. V lost 4 bases, J lost 0 bases, and 13 bases lay in between. CDR1 is MDHEN, CDR2 SYDVKM, per germline. The CDR3 is 16 residues long. CDR3 amino acids: CASSSYRSDSNQPQHF. CDR3 nucleotides: TGTGCCAGCAGTTCTTACAGATCCGATAGCAATCAGCCCCAGCATTTT.

The chain uses TRBV28 and TRBJ2-7; TRBD1 is a possible D gene (5 bases). Between the trimmed V and J ends, which lost 7 bases and 3 bases, there was a span of 13 bases. Germline V CDR1 and CDR2: MDHEN, SYDVKM. CDR3 length equals 13 residues. The CDR3 sequence is CASTAGIYYEQYF. The CDR3 nucleotides are TGTGCCAGCACCGCAGGGATTTACTACGAGCAGTACTTC.

V usage is TRBV6-5 and J usage is TRBJ1-1; D is perhaps TRBD1 (6 bases). Germline V gene data show CDR1 as MNHEY and CDR2 as SVGAGI. V was cut by 7 bases and J by 0 bases, with 15 bases left in between. The CDR3 runs to 15 residues. As DNA, the CDR3 is TGTGCCAGCACCCCGGGGCAGGGGTTGAACACTGAAGCTTTCTTT. This sequence encodes CASTPGQGLNTEAFF.

The rearrangement uses TRBV28 and TRBJ2-1, with TRBD2 as a possible D gene (5 bases). Trimming shortened V by 3 bases and J by 0 bases, and 18 bases separated the two germline ends. Per the germline V gene, CDR1 is MDHEN and CDR2 is SYDVKM. The CDR3 totals 18 residues. The CDR3 loop reads CASSFPRWERSSYNEQFF. In DNA, the CDR3 is TGTGCCAGCAGTTTTCCCCGTTGGGAGCGGAGCTCCTACAATGAGCAGTTCTTC.

This clone came up a few times. The chain combines TRBV4-1 with TRBJ1-2, with 9 nucleotides matching TRBD1. CDR1 is MGHRA and CDR2 is YSYEKL in the germline V gene. The CDR3 is made up of 18 amino acids. Losses at the gene ends were 2 bases for V and 3 bases for J; bases not matched to a gene: 13. CDR3 DNA: TGCGCCAGCAGCCAATCCCCCGGTAGGGACAGGGTCCACTATGGCTACACCTTC. It is translated as CASSQSPGRDRVHYGYTF.

V gene TRBV7-9 combines with J gene TRBJ1-3; possible D gene TRBD1, 6 bases. CDR1 SEHNR and CDR2 FQNEAQ come from the germline V gene (reference sequence). CDR3 size: 12 residues. The V gene lost 5 bases and the J gene lost 8 bases, with 10 bases spanning the gap. The CDR3 DNA reads TGTGCCAGCAGCCTACAGGGAGACACCATATATTTT. Its protein product is CASSLQGDTIYF.

The chain links TRBV11-3 to TRBJ1-2, with D uncertain. Per the germline V gene, CDR1 is SGHNT and CDR2 is YENEEA. Trimming removed 7 bases at V and 7 bases at J, with 16 bases between. There are 13 residues in the CDR3. The CDR3 region is CASTTRPEVGYTF. The CDR3 DNA sequence: TGTGCCAGCACCACCCGCCCGGAGGTTGGCTACACCTTC.

The J gene is TRBJ2-7, the V gene TRBV11-2; D remains ambiguous. Germline assignment: CDR1 SGHAT and CDR2 FQNNGV. The CDR3 runs to 16 residues. The V end lost 4 bases, the J end lost 0 bases, and 16 bases lay between the germline ends. This CDR3 reads CASSSPAALSSYEQYF. DNA for the CDR3: TGTGCCAGCAGCTCCCCCGCGGCCTTAAGCTCCTACGAGCAGTACTTC.

This clone was observed a single time. The CDR3 DNA is TGCGCCAGCAGTGATCGGACAGTAACCTACGAGCAGTACTTC. It specifies CASSDRTVTYEQYF. The J gene is TRBJ2-7, the V gene TRBV10-2; TRBD1 is a possible D gene (6 bases). V lost 3 bases and J 2 bases, leaving 11 bases between the germline ends. The CDR3 has 14 amino acids. Germline CDR1 reads WSHSY; CDR2 reads SAAADI.

The chain uses TRBV5-6 and TRBJ2-7; D is possibly TRBD1 (5 bases). The CDR3 contains 12 residues. Trimming left V 7 bases short and J 10 bases short, with 18 bases between. Germline V gene lookup returns CDR1 SGHDT and CDR2 YYEEEE. The CDR3 coding sequence is TGTGCCAGCGGTGGTGTAGGGGTCGTACAGTACTTC. It is translated as CASGGVGVVQYF.

This clone was seen a few times. The CDR3 reads CASSLERAGNQPQHF. CDR3 coding DNA: TGTGCCAGCAGCTTAGAGAGGGCTGGCAATCAGCCCCAGCATTTT. This sequence joins TRBV7-2 and TRBJ1-5; D ambiguous. V shed 1 base and J shed 2 bases, with 9 bases lying between them. Germline V lookup: CDR1 SGHTA, CDR2 FQGNSA. CDR3 size: 15 residues.

CDR3 residues: CASSYSQTGNNMNTEAFF. The CDR3 DNA is TGTGCCAGCAGTTACTCCCAGACAGGGAATAACATGAACACTGAAGCTTTCTTT. The chain carries TRBV6-2 or TRBV6-3 and TRBJ1-1; 7 bases fit TRBD1. Germline CDR1 and CDR2: MNHEY and SVGEGT. Unmatched junction bases numbered 10, after V lost 0 bases and J lost 0 bases. CDR3 length: 18 amino acids.

V gene TRBV5-1 combines with J gene TRBJ2-3; 8 bases fit TRBD1. The CDR3 covers 16 residues. Germline lookup yields CDR1 SGHRS and CDR2 YFSETQ. V dropped 3 bases and J dropped 4; count of bases not matched to a gene: 10. The CDR3 loop reads CASSSTQGALPDTQYF. As DNA, the CDR3 is TGCGCCAGCAGCTCCACCCAGGGGGCTCTCCCAGATACGCAGTATTTT.

V is TRBV2 and J is TRBJ2-6; TRBD1 agrees at 7 bases. In germline, CDR1 is SNHLY, CDR2 FYNNEI. With V trimmed by 6 bases and J by 2 bases, 4 bases remained unmatched. The CDR3 has 15 residues. This chain's CDR3 is CASRPQGPGANVLTF. In DNA, the CDR3 is TGTGCCAGCAGGCCACAGGGGCCTGGGGCCAACGTCCTGACTTTC.

This sequence joins TRBV19 and TRBJ2-7; TRBD1 is a possible D gene (5 bases). CDR1 and CDR2 (germline): LNHDA, SQIVND (reference sequence). The CDR3 has 15 residues. Between the trimmed V and J ends, which lost 4 bases and 3 bases, there was a span of 16 bases. DNA of the CDR3: TGTGCCAGTAGTAGGCGGACAATCATGGGCTACGAGCAGTACTTC. Its translation is CASSRRTIMGYEQYF.

This clone has only a few counts. The genes are TRBV10-1 and TRBJ1-5; D unresolved. Germline V gene sequence: CDR1 WNHNN, CDR2 SYGVQD (reference sequence). The length of the CDR3 is 12 residues. With 3 bases removed from V and 5 bases from J, the gap between germline ends came to 5 bases. As DNA, the CDR3 is TGCGCCAGCAGTGACGGGGATCAGCCCCAGCATTTT. Amino acids: CASSDGDQPQHF.

The chain has TRBV4-1 and TRBJ1-1; tentatively, D is TRBD1 (5 bases). This CDR3 comprises 15 residues. Per germline, CDR1 MGHRA and CDR2 YSYEKL. Trimming took 1 base from V and 5 from J, leaving 14 bases between them. The CDR3 DNA sequence: TGCGCCAGCAGCCAAGGGAGGGGTGTTTTTACTGAAGCTTTCTTT. Translating it yields CASSQGRGVFTEAFF.

The V and J genes are TRBV28 and TRBJ1-5, with 7 bases matching TRBD1. The CDR3 sequence is 16 residues long. V shed 3 bases and J 0 bases; nucleotides not matched to a gene: 5. CDR1 MDHEN and CDR2 SYDVKM come from the germline V gene. The CDR3 DNA reads TGTGCCAGCAGTTTCCGGGACAGAAATAGCAATCAGCCCCAGCATTTT. It encodes CASSFRDRNSNQPQHF.

The rearrangement joins TRBV6-6 to TRBJ2-5; 7 nucleotides line up with TRBD1. Germline V gives CDR1 MNHNY, CDR2 SVGAGI (reference sequence). Germline trimming cut 10 bases from V and 4 bases from J; bases unmatched to any gene: 12. This CDR3 has 14 residues. For the CDR3, the DNA is TGTGCCACTACCAGGGCAGGGGGTGGAGAGACCCAGTACTTC. The encoded protein is CATTRAGGGETQYF.

V gene TRBV19 combines with J gene TRBJ1-2; tentatively, D is TRBD1 (5 bases). CDR3 length: 14 residues. Germline loops: CDR1 LNHDA, CDR2 SQIVND (reference sequence). V was pared by 4 bases and J by 8 bases, with 17 bases between. CDR3 protein: CASSTPREDIGYTF. DNA of the CDR3: TGTGCCAGTAGTACTCCCAGGGAAGATATCGGCTACACCTTC.

The chain carries TRBV28 and TRBJ2-5; tentatively, D is TRBD1 (5 bases). Germline V gives CDR1 MDHEN, CDR2 SYDVKM. The V and J ends lost 5 bases and 3 bases respectively, with 16 bases between them. The CDR3 consists of 15 residues. The chain's CDR3 is CASSPPGALKETQYF. CDR3 coding DNA: TGTGCCAGCAGTCCGCCTGGGGCCCTAAAAGAGACCCAGTACTTC.

Many counts were recorded for this clone. V is TRBV5-6 and J is TRBJ2-7; the D is unclear. V dropped 4 bases and J dropped 5 bases, with 10 bases sitting between them. The CDR3 extends over 12 amino acids. Germline CDR1 and CDR2: SGHDT and YYEEEE. CDR3 coding DNA: TGTGCCAGCAGCCAGATGGAGAACGAGCAGTACTTC. This codes for CASSQMENEQYF. The variable domain in full, with the rest retrieved from reference TRBV5-6 and TRBJ2-7, is DAGVTQSPTHLIKTRGQQVTLRCSPKSGHDTVSWYQQALGQGPQFIFQYYEEEERQRGNFPDRFSGHQFPNYSSELNVNALLLGDSALYLCASSQMENEQYFGPGTRLTVT.

The V call is TRBV2, the J call TRBJ2-7; D ambiguous. The CDR3 spans 13 residues. Per the germline V gene, CDR1 is SNHLY and CDR2 is FYNNEI. V dropped 5 bases and J dropped 2 bases, with 10 bases sitting between them. In DNA form, the CDR3 reads TGTGCCAGCAGTCCAGGTTATACCTACGAGCAGTACTTC. Encoded protein: CASSPGYTYEQYF.

J is TRBJ2-7 and V is TRBV28; weak D call: TRBD2 (6 bases). Germline CDR1 MDHEN, CDR2 SYDVKM. Trimming took off 3 bases at V and 3 bases at J, with 12 bases between the two ends. This CDR3 region has 14 residues. The CDR3 reads CASSLGTSGYEQYF. The CDR3 nucleotides read TGTGCCAGCAGTTTGGGGACTTCGGGCTACGAGCAGTACTTC.